This entry concerns a single TCR beta chain. This sample is part of a study of cytomegalovirus exposure and HLA in healthy donors. It was with 60 Vbeta and 13 Jbeta primers that the PCR ran. Here immunoSEQ multiplex PCR was the method, and the copy in TCRdb shows in-frame clones only, minus some. The sample holds about 89,000 clones, 75% to 90% seen once. With V trimmed by 5 bases and J by 1 base, 6 bases remained unmatched. Germline CDR1 and CDR2: SGHAT and FQNNGV. The CDR3 loop spans 15 amino acids. The J gene is TRBJ2-7, the V gene TRBV11-2, with 9 bases matching TRBD1. The sample was PBMCs. The sequence was collected from a man between 40 and 49 years old in good health and CMV-seropositive. CDR3 nucleotide sequence: TGTGCCAGCAGCCCGGACAGGGGAGATTCCTACGAGCAGTACTTC. Translated, it gives CASSPDRGDSYEQYF. The entire variable domain, with the rest obtained from reference TRBV11-2 and TRBJ2-7, is as follows: EAGVAQSPRYKIIEKRQSVAFWCNPISGHATLYWYQQILGQGPKLLIQFQNNGVVDDSQLPKDRFSAERLKGVDSTLKIQPAKLEDSAVYLCASSPDRGDSYEQYFGPGTRLTVT.